Listed below are T cell receptor beta chains from one sample, sequenced in a study of beta chain features in type 1 diabetes. Clones were sequenced by immunoSEQ multiplex PCR, and TCRdb holds only the in-frame ones, with some missing. Of hundreds of thousands of clones listed, 9.5% to 13% were seen once; the top ten hold approximately 0.015%. The specimen sequenced was naive CD4+ T cells from blood. The receptor source for this set is a man aged 25 to 45 with type 1 diabetes. The CDR3 runs from the conserved cysteine through the conserved F or W. For some rows the clone size is stated as once, few or many, or as a class when expanded; others skip it.

j_call clone_size v_call cdr3_aa
TRBJ2-1 NA TRBV5-1 CASSLQGEEQFF
TRBJ2-2 NA TRBV18 CASSPPSTGELFF
TRBJ2-6 few TRBV5-1 CASSLGGSGANVLTF
TRBJ1-4 NA TRBV10-3 CAISETKTNEKLFF
TRBJ1-5 few TRBV2 CASSENQPAEPQHF
TRBJ2-3 few TRBV4-3 CASSLGQGIDTQYF
TRBJ2-1 NA TRBV28 CASLESGPSSYNEQFF
TRBJ2-1 NA TRBV5-1 CASRGLSGGDNEQFF
TRBJ2-7 NA TRBV27 CATHRAGNYEQYF
TRBJ2-7 NA TRBV4-2 CASSQGTGEHEQYF
TRBJ1-6 NA TRBV5-1 CASSSNRGASPLHF
TRBJ2-5 NA TRBV5-6 CASRRKGSGTQYF
TRBJ1-2 NA TRBV18 CASSPQQDANYGYTF
TRBJ1-1 few TRBV15 CATSSNMDRNTEAFF
TRBJ1-6 NA TRBV7-3 CASSRNPGSPLHF
TRBJ1-2 few TRBV7-9 CASSLESVTYGYTF
TRBJ1-1 few TRBV6-5 CASSPPGVRNTEAFF
TRBJ1-5 once TRBV28 CASRPTGGRHQPQHF
TRBJ1-2 few TRBV15 CATSAGLIYGYTF
TRBJ2-7 NA TRBV6-6 CASSYLQAYEEQYF
TRBJ2-3 NA TRBV5-1 CASNRGENTDTQYF
TRBJ2-5 NA TRBV2 CASSEESAGAGEETQYF
TRBJ1-2 few TRBV28 CASSSGALNYGYTF
TRBJ2-2 NA TRBV6-6 CASSYRQMAGGGELFF
TRBJ2-4 NA TRBV27 CASDRGQDKGVTKNIQYF
TRBJ2-5 NA TRBV4-1 CASSGGLAGSQETQYF
TRBJ1-2 few TRBV29-1 CSVAPNRGEGYTF
TRBJ1-3 NA TRBV7-8 CASSLALLGTGNTIYF
TRBJ1-1 few TRBV6-1 CALTGNGLGDTEAFF
TRBJ1-6 few TRBV7-3 CASSLTGGRSPLHF
TRBJ2-3 NA TRBV15 CATSRDGTGDDTQYF
TRBJ1-2 few TRBV27 CASSGLGYGYTF
TRBJ1-1 few TRBV12-5 CASGWGTGSNTEAFF
TRBJ2-1 NA TRBV9 CASSFLGLAKNNEQFF
TRBJ2-7 NA TRBV2 CASSEAQGGGSDEQYF
TRBJ1-2 NA TRBV6-6 CASNSNYGYTF
TRBJ1-2 few TRBV5-1 CASSTQGADGYTF
TRBJ2-7 NA TRBV11-2 CASSLASSGDSYEQYF
TRBJ2-6 NA TRBV19 CASSSRTGEAGANVLTF
TRBJ2-7 NA TRBV29-1 CSAGKSSYEQYF
TRBJ2-3 NA TRBV28 CASSLGGQGAGDTQYF
TRBJ2-3 few TRBV5-1 CASSFSGTSGGPGYF
TRBJ1-1 few TRBV18 CASSPRTNTEAFF
TRBJ1-3 NA TRBV2 CASSYQSGNTIYF
TRBJ1-6 few TRBV6-1 CASSVTGEDSPLHF
TRBJ2-7 few TRBV5-6 CASSSRRATYEQYF
TRBJ1-5 NA TRBV2 CASTMGLADQPQHF
TRBJ2-4 NA TRBV12-5 CASGSPDIQYF